A selection of T cell receptor beta chains follows, all from one sample in a study of OX40 agonist ivuxolimab in advanced cancers. Profiled with immunoSEQ multiplex PCR; TCRdb holds only in-frame clones, not every one. Of some 19,000 clones listed, about four fifths were seen once; the top ten hold 15% to 20%. The sample here was CD4+ or CD8+ T cells sorted from blood, taken in a trial of the OX40 agonist ivuxolimab. These receptors were collected from an adult with an advanced solid tumor such as melanoma, head and neck, liver or kidney cancer. Both conserved end residues are part of each CDR3. D genes are given only for firm matches.

d_call j_call v_call cdr3_nt cdr3_aa
. TRBJ2-3 TRBV9 TGTGCCAGCAGCTTACCCTCCATTAGCGGAGACACAGATACGCAGTATTTT CASSLPSISGDTDTQYF
. TRBJ1-4 TRBV5-1 TGCGCCAGCAGCTTGGCGGGCAGGGGAGTTGAAAAACTGTTTTTT CASSLAGRGVEKLFF
. TRBJ2-1 TRBV28 TGTGCCAGCAGACCACGGGCAGCGCTTTACAATGAGCAGTTCTTC CASRPRAALYNEQFF
TRBD2 TRBJ2-3 TRBV4-2 TGTGCCAGCAGCCCTGAGCGGGGGGGCCAGGCAGATACGCAGTATTTT CASSPERGGQADTQYF
. TRBJ2-3 TRBV19 TGTGCCAGTAGTGTCCCGGGACAAGTCGATACGCAGTATTTT CASSVPGQVDTQYF
. TRBJ1-6 TRBV27 TGTGCCAGCAGTATCGACGCCACTGGCTCACCCCTCCACTTT CASSIDATGSPLHF
. TRBJ2-7 TRBV4-3 TGCGCCAGCAGCCAAGCTTCAGGGGCCTACGAGCAGTACTTC CASSQASGAYEQYF
. TRBJ2-6 TRBV6-5 TGTGCCAGCAGTTACCAGGGCCCTGGGGCCAACGTCCTGACTTTC CASSYQGPGANVLTF
. TRBJ2-5 TRBV5-5 TGTGCCAGCTCCTCTTTGGGGGGACACCAAGAGACCCAGTACTTC CASSSLGGHQETQYF
. TRBJ2-1 TRBV4-3 TGCGCCAGCAGCCAAGGTGGTGAGCAGTTCTTC CASSQGGEQFF
TRBD2 TRBJ2-7 TRBV4-1 TGCGCCAGCAGCCAAGAGAGCGGGAGAAACTACGAGCAGTACTTC CASSQESGRNYEQYF
. TRBJ2-7 TRBV6-5 TGTGCCAGCAGTTACTCCTCCGGTCGGGCCAGCGAGCAGTACTTC CASSYSSGRASEQYF
. TRBJ1-2 TRBV4-2 TGTGCCAGCAGCCTCAGCCTGGCGGATGGCTACACCTTC CASSLSLADGYTF
. TRBJ1-6 TRBV5-1 TGCGCCAGCAGCTTGGCGCGGCGGAGCTCCTATAATTCACCCCTCCACTTT CASSLARRSSYNSPLHF
. TRBJ2-1 TRBV4-1 TGCGCCAGCAGCCAAGATTCTACGGGAGCCCGTAATGAGCAGTTCTTC CASSQDSTGARNEQFF
TRBD1 TRBJ2-7 TRBV13 TGTGCCAGCAGCGTACAGGGGGCTGGAGGGAGAGGGTCCTACGAGCAGTACTTC CASSVQGAGGRGSYEQYF
TRBD2 TRBJ2-7 TRBV6-1 TGTGCCAGCAGTCTCGACTCATCAACTAGCGGAGAGTACTTC CASSLDSSTSGEYF
TRBD1 TRBJ2-2 TRBV7-6 TGTGCCAGCAGCCTTACAGGGGGACCCACCGGGGAGCTGTTTTTT CASSLTGGPTGELFF
. TRBJ2-7 TRBV7-9 TGTGCCAGCAGTTCCCCGTCTGGCCGCGAGCAGTACTTC CASSSPSGREQYF
. TRBJ2-3 TRBV19 TGTGCCAGTAGTACAGAGCTAGATACGCGGTATTTT CASSTELDTRYF
TRBD2 TRBJ2-7 TRBV13 TGTGCCAGCAGCGGCCCCGGGACTAGATCTTACGAGCAGTACTTC CASSGPGTRSYEQYF
TRBD1 TRBJ2-7 TRBV5-1 TGCGCCAGCAGCTTGGGGGGACAGGAATCCTACGAGCAGTACTTC CASSLGGQESYEQYF